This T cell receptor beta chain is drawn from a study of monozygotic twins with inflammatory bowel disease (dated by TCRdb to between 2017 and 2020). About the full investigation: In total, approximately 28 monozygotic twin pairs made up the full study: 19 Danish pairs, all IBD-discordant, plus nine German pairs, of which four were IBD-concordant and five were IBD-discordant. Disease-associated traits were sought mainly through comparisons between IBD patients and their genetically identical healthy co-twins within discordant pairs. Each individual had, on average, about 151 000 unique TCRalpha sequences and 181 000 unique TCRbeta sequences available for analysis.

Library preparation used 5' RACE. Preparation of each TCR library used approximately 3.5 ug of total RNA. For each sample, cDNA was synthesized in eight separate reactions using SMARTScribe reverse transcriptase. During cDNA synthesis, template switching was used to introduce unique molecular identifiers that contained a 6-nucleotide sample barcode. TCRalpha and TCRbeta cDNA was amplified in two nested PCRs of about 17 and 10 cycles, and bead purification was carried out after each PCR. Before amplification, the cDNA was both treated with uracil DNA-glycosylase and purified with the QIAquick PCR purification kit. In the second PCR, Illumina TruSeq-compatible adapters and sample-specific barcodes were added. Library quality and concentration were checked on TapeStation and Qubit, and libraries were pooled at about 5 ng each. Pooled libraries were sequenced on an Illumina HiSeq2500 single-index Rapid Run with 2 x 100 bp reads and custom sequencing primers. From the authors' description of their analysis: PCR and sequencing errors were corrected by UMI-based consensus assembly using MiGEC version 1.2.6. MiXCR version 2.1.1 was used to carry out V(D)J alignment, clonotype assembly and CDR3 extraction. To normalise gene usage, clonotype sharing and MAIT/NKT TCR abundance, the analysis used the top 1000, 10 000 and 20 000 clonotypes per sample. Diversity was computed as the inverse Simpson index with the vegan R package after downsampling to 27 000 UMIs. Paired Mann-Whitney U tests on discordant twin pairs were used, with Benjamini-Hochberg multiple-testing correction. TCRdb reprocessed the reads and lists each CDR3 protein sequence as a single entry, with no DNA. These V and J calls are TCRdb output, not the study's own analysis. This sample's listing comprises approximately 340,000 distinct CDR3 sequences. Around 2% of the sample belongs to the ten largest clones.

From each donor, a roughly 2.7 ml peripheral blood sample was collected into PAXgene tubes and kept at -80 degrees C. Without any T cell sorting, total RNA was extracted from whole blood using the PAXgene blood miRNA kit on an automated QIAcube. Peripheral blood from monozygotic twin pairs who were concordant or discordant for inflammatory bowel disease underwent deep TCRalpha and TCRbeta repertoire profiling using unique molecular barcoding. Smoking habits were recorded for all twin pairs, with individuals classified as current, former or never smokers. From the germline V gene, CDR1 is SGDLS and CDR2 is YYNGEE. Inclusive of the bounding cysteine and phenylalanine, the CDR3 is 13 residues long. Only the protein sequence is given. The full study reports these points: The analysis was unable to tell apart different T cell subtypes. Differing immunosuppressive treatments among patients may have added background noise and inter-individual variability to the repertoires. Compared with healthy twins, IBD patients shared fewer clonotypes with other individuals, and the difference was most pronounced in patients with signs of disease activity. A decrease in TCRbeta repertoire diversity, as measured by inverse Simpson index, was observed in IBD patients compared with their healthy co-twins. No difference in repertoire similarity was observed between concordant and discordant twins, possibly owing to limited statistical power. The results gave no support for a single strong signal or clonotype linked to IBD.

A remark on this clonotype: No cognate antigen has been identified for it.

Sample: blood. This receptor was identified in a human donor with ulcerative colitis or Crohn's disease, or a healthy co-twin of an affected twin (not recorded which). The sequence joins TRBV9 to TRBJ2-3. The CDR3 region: CASSVEMADTQYF.